These 19 T cell receptor beta chains came from one sample sequenced in a study of OX40 agonist ivuxolimab in advanced cancers. The library was produced with the immunoSEQ multiplex PCR assay. TCRdb took this table from immuneACCESS and kept in-frame rearrangements with V and J called. Such tables lack part of the clones; where checked against another copy, unresolved V genes explain under half of the gap, and the rest is unexplained. Counted in this sample were approximately 62,000 clones; roughly 90% of them appeared once. Approximately 4.8% of the sample belongs to the ten largest clones. The input for sequencing was CD4+ or CD8+ T cells sorted from blood, taken in a trial of the OX40 agonist ivuxolimab. Source of these receptors: an adult with an advanced solid tumor such as melanoma, head and neck, liver or kidney cancer.

This chain joins TRBV2 and TRBJ1-1, with no clear D. The CDR3 has 13 amino acids. Germline V gene sequence: CDR1 SNHLY, CDR2 FYNNEI. Trimming left V 7 bases short and J 4 bases short, with 13 bases between. The DNA of the CDR3 is TGTGCCAGCAATATGTTAGTTTCCACTGAAGCTTTCTTT. It translates to CASNMLVSTEAFF.

V is TRBV12-5 and J is TRBJ2-2, with D perhaps matching TRBD1 (6 bases). The germline V gene encodes CDR1 LGHNT and CDR2 FRNRAP. V shed 6 bases and J shed 7 bases, with 18 bases lying between them. The CDR3 consists of 15 residues. The CDR3 sequence is CASGLLQGSVGELFF. The CDR3 bases are TGTGCTAGTGGCCTTTTACAGGGAAGCGTCGGGGAGCTGTTTTTT.

CDR3 in DNA: TGTGCCAGCAGCGGAGAGGGAGGGACTGAAGCTTTCTTT. Amino acids: CASSGEGGTEAFF. V and J are TRBV6-5 and TRBJ1-1; no reliable D call. The CDR3 loop spans 13 amino acids. V lost 6 bases to trimming and J lost 5 bases, with 13 bases between them. Per germline, CDR1 MNHEY and CDR2 SVGAGI.

This clone was observed a handful of times. This chain uses TRBV2 with TRBJ1-2; D is possibly TRBD1 (6 bases). Trimming stripped 5 bases from V and 7 bases from J, with 17 bases between. Germline lookup yields CDR1 SNHLY and CDR2 FYNNEI. The CDR3 consists of 14 residues. In nucleotides, the CDR3 is TGTGCCAGCAGTCTTAACGACAGGTCGCGTGGCTACACCTTC. Residues: CASSLNDRSRGYTF.

On this clone: The sample carries other DNA sequences with the same CDR3. This sequence joins TRBV29-1 and TRBJ2-7; 10 bases align to TRBD1. Germline lookup yields CDR1 SQVTM and CDR2 ANQGSEA. The CDR3 runs 13 residues. The V and J ends lost 5 bases and 7 bases, in that order; junction bases with no gene match: 8. The CDR3 nucleotides are TGCAGCGTTTTGACAGGGGGCAGGGGTGAGCAGTACTTC. Residues: CSVLTGGRGEQYF.

The V and J genes are TRBV7-2 and TRBJ2-5; D not resolved. V lost 0 bases, J lost 2 bases, and 7 bases lay in between. The germline V gene has CDR1 SGHTA and CDR2 FQGNSA. This CDR3 spans 14 amino acids. CDR3 sequence: CASSLADPQETQYF. Written as DNA, the CDR3 is TGTGCCAGCAGCTTAGCCGACCCACAAGAGACCCAGTACTTC. The full variable domain, completed using reference TRBV7-2 and TRBJ2-5, is GAGVSQSPSNKVTEKGKDVELRCDPISGHTALYWYRQSLGQGLEFLIYFQGNSAPDKSGLPSDRFSAERTGGSVSTLTIQRTQQEDSAVYLCASSLADPQETQYFGPGTRLLVL.

The chain combines TRBV29-1 with TRBJ2-3; no definite D call. The CDR3 is made up of 16 amino acids. Germline CDR1 is SQVTM and CDR2 is ANQGSEA. Between the trimmed V and J ends, which lost 3 bases and 0 bases, there was a span of 16 bases. CDR3: CSVDQVWPRSTDTQYF. The CDR3, as DNA: TGCAGCGTTGACCAAGTTTGGCCCCGGAGCACAGATACGCAGTATTTT.

V and J are TRBV9 and TRBJ1-4; TRBD1 matches 8 bases. Germline loops: CDR1 SGDLS, CDR2 YYNGEE. After removal of 6 bases from V and 6 bases from J, the junction contained 10 bases not matched to a gene. There are 15 residues in the CDR3. CDR3 loop: CASTGSGQEDEKLFF. The CDR3 nucleotides are TGTGCCAGCACCGGTTCGGGACAGGAGGATGAAAAACTGTTTTTT.

This rearrangement joins TRBV5-1 to TRBJ1-5; D is unresolved. CDR1 SGHRS and CDR2 YFSETQ come from the germline V gene. V gave up 0 bases and J gave up 0 bases, with 1 base separating them. The CDR3 length is 13 residues. As DNA, the CDR3 is TGCGCCAGCAGCTTGGGTAGCAATCAGCCCCAGCATTTT. It encodes CASSLGSNQPQHF.

This clone came up once. The CDR3 is CASSRTATLNQPQHF. The CDR3 DNA reads as TGTGCCAGTAGTAGGACAGCGACTCTCAATCAGCCCCAGCATTTT. V and J are TRBV19 and TRBJ1-5, with D perhaps matching TRBD1 (6 bases). In germline, CDR1 is LNHDA, CDR2 SQIVND (reference sequence). The CDR3 is 15 residues long. V was cut by 4 bases and J by 3 bases, with 13 bases left in between.

The chain has TRBV19 and TRBJ1-2; D is undetermined. This CDR3 contains 15 residues. V gave up 4 bases and J gave up 7 bases, with 19 bases separating them. The germline gives CDR1 LNHDA, CDR2 SQIVND (reference sequence). The CDR3 loop is CASSTDITSSGGYTF. As DNA, the CDR3 is TGTGCCAGTAGTACCGACATCACTAGTTCAGGTGGCTACACCTTC. The entire variable domain, with the rest obtained from reference TRBV19 and TRBJ1-2, is as follows: DGGITQSPKYLFRKEGQNVTLSCEQNLNHDAMYWYRQDPGQGLRLIYYSQIVNDFQKGDIAEGYSVSREKKESFPLTVTSAQKNPTAFYLCASSTDITSSGGYTFGSGTRLTVV.

The gene calls are TRBV28 and TRBJ2-7; D is unresolved. The V gene lost 7 bases and the J gene lost 2 bases, with 12 bases spanning the gap. The germline CDR1 and CDR2 sequences are MDHEN and SYDVKM. The CDR3 consists of 13 residues. The CDR3 DNA follows: TGTGCCAGCACCTCAAGGGCCCCCTACGAGCAGTACTTC. It specifies CASTSRAPYEQYF. The full variable domain, in which reference TRBV28 and TRBJ2-7 provide the parts outside the CDR3, is DVKVTQSSRYLVKRTGEKVFLECVQDMDHENMFWYRQDPGLGLRLIYFSYDVKMKEKGDIPEGYSVSREKKERFSLILESASTNQTSMYLCASTSRAPYEQYFGPGTRLTVT.

The chain couples TRBV28 to TRBJ1-2, with D possibly TRBD1 on 6 matching bases. The CDR3 runs to 17 residues. Between the trimmed V and J ends, which lost 6 bases and 5 bases, there was a span of 25 bases. Germline-derived CDR1 and CDR2 are MDHEN and SYDVKM. The CDR3 loop is CASSPSGTSGVKYGYTF. The CDR3 nucleotides are TGTGCCAGCAGCCCCTCCGGGACCTCAGGGGTTAAGTATGGCTACACCTTC.

The rearrangement links TRBV7-2 to TRBJ1-5; no reliable D call. CDR1 and CDR2 from the germline V gene are SGHTA and FQGNSA. V lost 5 bases to trimming and J lost 4 bases, with 9 bases between them. This CDR3 has 13 amino acids. CDR3 protein: CASSPAGNQPQHF. The CDR3 DNA reads TGTGCCAGCAGCCCCGCGGGGAATCAGCCCCAGCATTTT.

The J gene is TRBJ1-2, the V gene TRBV6-6; TRBD1 might be the D (5 bases). The CDR3 covers 16 residues. The germline V gene encodes CDR1 MNHNY and CDR2 SVGAGI (reference sequence). Trimming shortened V by 2 bases and J by 2 bases, and 15 bases separated the two germline ends. This chain's CDR3 is CASSYDRQGANYGYTF. The CDR3 nucleotides read TGTGCCAGCAGTTACGATAGGCAGGGCGCGAACTATGGCTACACCTTC.

The chain uses TRBV29-1 and TRBJ2-1; D is tentatively TRBD1 or TRBD2 (5 bases each). V gave up 4 bases and J gave up 8 bases, with 6 bases separating them. Germline loops: CDR1 SQVTM, CDR2 ANQGSEA. This CDR3 has 10 amino acids. The CDR3 region has the DNA TGCAGCGTTGGAGGGGATGAGCAGTTCTTC. This gives the protein CSVGGDEQFF.

This chain uses TRBV7-9 with TRBJ2-1, with D perhaps matching TRBD1 (6 bases). CDR3 length equals 15 residues. CDR1 and CDR2 (germline): SEHNR, FQNEAQ (reference sequence). V lost 1 base to trimming and J lost 1 base, with 8 bases between them. The CDR3 protein is CASSLGQGSYNEQFF. CDR3 DNA sequence: TGTGCCAGCAGCTTAGGGCAGGGGTCCTACAATGAGCAGTTCTTC.

The rearrangement links TRBV11-3 to TRBJ2-2; D is unresolved. Germline loops: CDR1 SGHNT, CDR2 YENEEA. The ends were cut back, 5 bases at V and 0 bases at J, with 1 base in the middle. The CDR3 sequence is 12 residues long. The CDR3: CASSPNTGELFF. In DNA form, the CDR3 reads TGTGCCAGCAGCCCGAACACCGGGGAGCTGTTTTTT.

This rearrangement joins TRBV19 to TRBJ1-2; D uncertain. There are 13 residues in the CDR3. Germline V gene data show CDR1 as LNHDA and CDR2 as SQIVND (reference sequence). With 5 bases removed from V and 6 bases from J, the gap between germline ends came to 13 bases. For the CDR3, the DNA is TGTGCCAGTAGTCCCCGGGCAGTGAATGGCTACACCTTC. As protein: CASSPRAVNGYTF.